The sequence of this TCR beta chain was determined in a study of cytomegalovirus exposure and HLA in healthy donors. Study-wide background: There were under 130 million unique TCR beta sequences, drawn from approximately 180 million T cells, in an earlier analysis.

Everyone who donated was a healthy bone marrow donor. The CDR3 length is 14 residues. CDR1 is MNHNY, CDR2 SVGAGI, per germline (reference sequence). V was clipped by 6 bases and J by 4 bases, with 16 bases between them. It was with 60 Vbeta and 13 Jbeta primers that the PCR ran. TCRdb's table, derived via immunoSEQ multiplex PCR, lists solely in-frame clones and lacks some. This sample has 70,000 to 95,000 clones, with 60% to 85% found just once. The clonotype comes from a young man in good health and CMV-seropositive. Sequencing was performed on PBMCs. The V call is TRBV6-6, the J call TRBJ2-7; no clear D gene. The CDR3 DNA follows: TGTGCCAGCAGCAAGGCCCTGAGAGGATACGAGCAGTACTTC. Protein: CASSKALRGYEQYF.